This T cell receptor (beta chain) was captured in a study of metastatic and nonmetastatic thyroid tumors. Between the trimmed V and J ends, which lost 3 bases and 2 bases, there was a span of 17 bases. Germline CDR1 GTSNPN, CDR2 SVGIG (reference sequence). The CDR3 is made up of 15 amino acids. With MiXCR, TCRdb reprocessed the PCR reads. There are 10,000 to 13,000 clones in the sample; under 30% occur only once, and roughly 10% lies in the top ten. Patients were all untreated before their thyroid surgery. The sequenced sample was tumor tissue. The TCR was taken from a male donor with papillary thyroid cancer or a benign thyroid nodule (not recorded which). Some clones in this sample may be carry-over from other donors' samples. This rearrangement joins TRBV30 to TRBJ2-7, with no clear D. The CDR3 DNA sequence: TGTGCCTGGAGGGAATCTTGGACGGCCCCCTACGAGCAGTACTTC. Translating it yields CAWRESWTAPYEQYF.